This T cell receptor (beta chain) was sequenced during a study of T cell repertoires in cytomegalovirus infection. The study, taken as a whole, reports: The response measured ex vivo was dominated by TCR beta clonotypes (HLA-C-restricted and CMV-specific).

Each CDR3 protein is one row after TCRdb ran MiXCR on the reads. The repertoire has approximately 630,000 distinct CDR3 sequences, about 24% of them found once; the top ten carry 8%. This clonotype was detected ten times or more. The antigen is undetermined. Germline V gene sequence: CDR1 MNHEY, CDR2 SVGEGT. With 5 bases removed from V and 7 bases from J, the gap between germline ends came to 26 bases. This CDR3 region has 17 residues. V gene TRBV6-2 or TRBV6-3 combines with J gene TRBJ2-5; D not resolved. The source is a human donor in good health (CMV status not recorded). Some clones in this sample may be carry-over from other donors' samples. The specimen sequenced was CD8+ T cells from PBMCs. The CDR3: CASSNFHRLGRKGTQYF. CDR3 nucleotide sequence: TGTGCCAGCAGTAACTTCCACCGACTCGGCAGAAAGGGGACCCAGTACTTC.